This T cell receptor beta chain was recorded in a study of persistence of HIV-infected CD4 T cells. This was the immunoSEQ version 4 assay in survey mode. Method: immunoSEQ multiplex PCR; TCRdb's copy keeps in-frame clones and lacks some. The data contain about 36,000 clones, 85% of them singletons. As to this clone: Its antigen is unknown.

Overlapping HIV-1 Gag 15-mer peptides at 0.85 to 1 ug per peptide per mL were used. Memory cells lacking CD40L and CD69 with high CD45RO were sorted. Donors were HIV-1-infected adults who began suppressive ART during chronic infection. Inclusion required CMV-positive serology and CD4+ counts above 400 cells/uL. The J segment lost 1 base and the V segment lost 5 bases, leaving 5 bases of the junction unmatched. Germline CDR1 and CDR2: SEHNR and FQNEAQ (reference sequence). The CDR3 is made up of 15 amino acids. This material consisted of cultured CD4+ T cells from PBMCs, taken from a patient who received antiretroviral therapy. The source of this sequence is an adult with HIV. The donor label of this sample is uncertain. This chain links TRBV7-9 with TRBJ1-1; 9 nucleotides line up with TRBD1. This CDR3 is CASSPWDRENTEAFF. CDR3 sequence (DNA): TGTGCCAGCAGCCCTTGGGACAGGGAGAACACTGAAGCTTTCTTT.